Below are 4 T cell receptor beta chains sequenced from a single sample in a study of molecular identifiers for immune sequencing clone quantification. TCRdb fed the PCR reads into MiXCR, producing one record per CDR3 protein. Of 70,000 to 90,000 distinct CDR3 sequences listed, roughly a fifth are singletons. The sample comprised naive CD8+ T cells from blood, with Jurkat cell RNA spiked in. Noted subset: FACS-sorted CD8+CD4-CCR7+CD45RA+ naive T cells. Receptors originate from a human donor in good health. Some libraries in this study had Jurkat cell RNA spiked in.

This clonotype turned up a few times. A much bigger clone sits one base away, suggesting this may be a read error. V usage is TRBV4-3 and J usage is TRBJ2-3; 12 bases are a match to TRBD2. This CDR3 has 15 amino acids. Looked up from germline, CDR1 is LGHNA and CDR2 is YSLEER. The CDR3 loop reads CASSQEWTSGDTRYF. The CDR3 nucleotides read TGCGCCAGCAGCCAAGAATGGACTAGCGGGGATACGCGGTATTTT.

The CDR3 nucleotides are TGTGCCAGCAGCTTTAGCGGAGCTCAGTTCTTC. This encodes CASSFSGAQFF. This sequence joins TRBV13 and TRBJ2-1; tentatively, D is TRBD2 (6 bases). The germline gives CDR1 PRHDT, CDR2 FYEKMQ (reference sequence). The CDR3 is 11 amino acids. Trimming shortened V by 3 bases and J by 13 bases, and 10 bases separated the two germline ends.

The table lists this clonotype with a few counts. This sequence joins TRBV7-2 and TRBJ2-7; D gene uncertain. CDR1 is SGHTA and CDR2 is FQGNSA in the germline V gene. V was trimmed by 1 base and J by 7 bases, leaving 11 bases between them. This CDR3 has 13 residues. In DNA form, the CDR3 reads TGTGCCAGCAGCTTAGGCACATCCTTAGAGCAGTACTTC. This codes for CASSLGTSLEQYF.

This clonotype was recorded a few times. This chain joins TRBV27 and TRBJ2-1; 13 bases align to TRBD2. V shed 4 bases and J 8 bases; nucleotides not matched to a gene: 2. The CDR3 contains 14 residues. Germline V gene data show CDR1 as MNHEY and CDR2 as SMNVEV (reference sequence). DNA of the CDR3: TGTGCCAGCAGTTCTGGACTAGCGGGGGATGAGCAGTTCTTC. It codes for CASSSGLAGDEQFF.